This entry lists 13 T cell receptor beta chains sequenced from one sample in a study of blood T cells in healthy people across ages. Then a second PCR, running roughly 7 to 12 cycles, was carried out with a sample-barcoded 5' primer and a J-beta primer mix. TCRdb redid the calling of the 5' RACE reads with MiXCR, one entry per CDR3 protein. This sample has 920,000 or so distinct CDR3 sequences, with 40% to 50% found just once. Input material: blood. The source of these receptors is a woman in her sixties or seventies in good health.

J is TRBJ2-1 and V is TRBV6-5; 12 bases map to TRBD2. CDR1 and CDR2 (germline): MNHEY, SVGAGI. Trimming at V came to 6 bases and at J to 8 bases, leaving 5 bases not matched to a gene. This CDR3 is 14 amino acids long. CDR3 sequence: CASRTSGSNDEQFF. For the CDR3, the DNA is TGTGCCAGCAGGACTAGCGGGAGTAACGATGAGCAGTTCTTC.

This clonotype was detected only a few times. The V and J genes are TRBV3-1 and TRBJ2-1; 9 bases line up with TRBD1. CDR3 length: 14 residues. V was clipped by 2 bases and J by 9 bases; unmatched bases: 5. CDR1 LGHDT and CDR2 YNNKEL come from the germline V gene (reference sequence). The CDR3 spells CASSQNTGGSEQFF. DNA of the CDR3: TGTGCCAGCAGCCAAAATACAGGGGGCAGTGAGCAGTTCTTC.

The V gene is TRBV20-1, the J gene TRBJ2-7; D is undetermined. The CDR3 is made up of 14 amino acids. The V gene lost 2 bases and the J gene lost 7 bases, with 18 bases spanning the gap. In germline, CDR1 is DFQATT, CDR2 SNEGSKA (reference sequence). CDR3 loop: CSARNAESPGEQYF. CDR3 coding DNA: TGCAGTGCTAGAAACGCGGAATCCCCCGGGGAGCAGTACTTC.

This clonotype was observed once. The V call is TRBV6-4, the J call TRBJ2-2, with 10 bases that match TRBD2. The V gene end was trimmed by 4 bases and the J gene end by 0 bases; junction bases not matched to a gene: 2. The CDR3 is made up of 16 amino acids. Germline lookup yields CDR1 MRHNA and CDR2 SNTAGT. CDR3 nucleotides: TGTGCCAGCAGTGGGACTAGCGGAGCGAACACCGGGGAGCTGTTTTTT. Its translation is CASSGTSGANTGELFF.

Remarks on this clonotype: Possible read error: a much larger clone is one base away. The rearrangement uses TRBV6-1 and TRBJ2-7; 9 bases line up with TRBD1. Losses at the gene ends were 7 bases for V and 2 bases for J; bases not matched to a gene: 6. Germline CDR1 is MNHNS and CDR2 is SASEGT. The CDR3 is 14 amino acids. The CDR3: CASTRDRAPYEQYF. The CDR3 DNA reads as TGTGCCAGCACCCGGGACAGGGCCCCCTACGAGCAGTACTTC.

The chain links TRBV5-1 to TRBJ2-7; 7 nucleotides agree with TRBD1. CDR1 and CDR2 (germline): SGHRS, YFSETQ. V was pared by 5 bases and J by 7 bases, with 12 bases of the junction left unmatched. The CDR3 covers 14 residues. The CDR3 coding sequence is TGCGCCAGCAGTTTTGACAGGGCCCCGGGGGAGCAGTACTTC. This gives the protein CASSFDRAPGEQYF.

The chain links TRBV20-1 to TRBJ2-5; 9 nucleotides align to TRBD1. Judging by the DNA end, TRBJ2-7 fits better; the J call may be wrong. CDR1 is DFQATT, CDR2 SNEGSKA, per germline (reference sequence). CDR3 length equals 15 residues. The CDR3 DNA reads TGCAGTGCTAGGGATTCGGACAGGGGATCCGACGAGCAGTACTTC. Its translation: CSARDSDRGSDEQYF.

This clonotype has just a few counts. The CDR3 DNA sequence: TGTGCCAGCAGTGCCAAAGGACAGAACTACGAGCAGTACTTC. Protein: CASSAKGQNYEQYF. V and J are TRBV27 and TRBJ2-7; tentative D call: TRBD1 (6 bases). V lost 5 bases and J lost 3, with 14 bases in between. The CDR3 totals 14 residues. In germline, CDR1 is MNHEY, CDR2 SMNVEV (reference sequence).

To note about this clonotype: One base away lies a much larger clone, so this may be a sequencing read error. The chain is built from TRBV29-1 and TRBJ2-1; no definite D call. The CDR3 is 10 residues long. The germline gives CDR1 SQVTM, CDR2 ANQGSEA. The V end lost 5 bases, the J end lost 9 bases, and 8 bases lay between the germline ends. CDR3 bases: TGCAGCGTTAACCAGCCTGAGCAGTTCTTC. Translated, it gives CSVNQPEQFF.

This sequence joins TRBV9 and TRBJ1-5; D gene ambiguous. The germline gives CDR1 SGDLS, CDR2 YYNGEE. CDR3 size: 17 residues. V dropped 3 bases and J dropped 2 bases, with 18 bases sitting between them. The CDR3 reads CASSEKPGDPGNQPQHF. The CDR3 nucleotides are TGTGCCAGCAGCGAGAAGCCCGGAGACCCCGGCAATCAGCCCCAGCATTTT.

The chain joins TRBV3-1 to TRBJ2-1, with D possibly TRBD2 on 6 matching bases. V was shortened by 0 bases and J by 9 bases, with 18 bases between the two germline ends. The CDR3 covers 16 residues. Germline lookup yields CDR1 LGHDT and CDR2 YNNKEL (reference sequence). The CDR3, as DNA: TGTGCCAGCAGCCAAGATGGAGGGTGGGAGTATAGTGAGCAGTTCTTC. Its translation: CASSQDGGWEYSEQFF.

Note on this clonotype: A much larger clonotype is one base distant, so this may be a read error. The chain joins TRBV11-2 to TRBJ2-5; a weak D match, TRBD1 (6 bases). Germline V gene data show CDR1 as SGHAT and CDR2 as FQNNGV. This CDR3 contains 15 residues. The CDR3 DNA sequence: TGTGCCGGCAGCCCCTCGCCGGGACAAGGAGAGACCCAGTACTTC. Amino acids: CAGSPSPGQGETQYF.

The chain joins TRBV12-3 or TRBV12-4 to TRBJ2-1; 7 bases line up with TRBD2. The V gene end was trimmed by 6 bases and the J gene end by 0 bases; junction bases not matched to a gene: 8. This CDR3 contains 16 residues. CDR3 coding DNA: TGTGCCAGCAGGAAGACCGGGAGGAGCTCCTACAATGAGCAGTTCTTC. Amino acids: CASRKTGRSSYNEQFF.